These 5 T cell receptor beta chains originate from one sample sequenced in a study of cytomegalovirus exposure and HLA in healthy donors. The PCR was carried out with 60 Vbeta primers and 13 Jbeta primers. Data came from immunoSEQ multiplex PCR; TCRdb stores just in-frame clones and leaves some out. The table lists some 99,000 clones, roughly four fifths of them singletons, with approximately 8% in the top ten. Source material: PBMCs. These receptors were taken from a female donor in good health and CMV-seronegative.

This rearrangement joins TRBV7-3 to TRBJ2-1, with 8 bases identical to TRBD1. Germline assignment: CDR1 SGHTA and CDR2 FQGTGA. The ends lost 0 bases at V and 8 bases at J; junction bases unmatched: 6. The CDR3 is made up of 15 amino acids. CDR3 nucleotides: TGTGCCAGCAGCTTAACCTTTGGACAGGGCGATGAGCAGTTCTTC. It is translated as CASSLTFGQGDEQFF.

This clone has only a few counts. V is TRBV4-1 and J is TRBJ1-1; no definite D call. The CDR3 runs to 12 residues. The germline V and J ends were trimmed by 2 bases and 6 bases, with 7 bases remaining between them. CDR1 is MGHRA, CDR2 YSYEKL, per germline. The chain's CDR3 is CASSQPEAEAFF. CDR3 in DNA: TGCGCCAGCAGCCAACCCGAGGCTGAAGCTTTCTTT.

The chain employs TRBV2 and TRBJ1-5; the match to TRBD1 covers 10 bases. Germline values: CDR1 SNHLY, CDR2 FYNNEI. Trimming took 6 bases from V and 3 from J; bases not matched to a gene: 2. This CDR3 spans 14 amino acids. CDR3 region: CASRGTGANQPQHF. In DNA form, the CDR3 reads TGTGCCAGCAGGGGGACAGGGGCCAATCAGCCCCAGCATTTT.

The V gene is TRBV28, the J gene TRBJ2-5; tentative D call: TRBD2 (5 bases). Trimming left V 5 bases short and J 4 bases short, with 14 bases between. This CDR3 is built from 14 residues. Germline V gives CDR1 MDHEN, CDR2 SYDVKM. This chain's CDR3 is CASSPGSQLETQYF. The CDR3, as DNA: TGTGCCAGCAGTCCGGGATCCCAGCTAGAGACCCAGTACTTC.

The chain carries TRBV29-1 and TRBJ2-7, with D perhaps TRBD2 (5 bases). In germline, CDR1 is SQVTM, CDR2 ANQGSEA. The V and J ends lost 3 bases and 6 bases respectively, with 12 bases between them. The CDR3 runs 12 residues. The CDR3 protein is CSVEGSLGEQYF. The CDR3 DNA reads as TGCAGCGTTGAGGGGAGTTTGGGCGAGCAGTACTTC.